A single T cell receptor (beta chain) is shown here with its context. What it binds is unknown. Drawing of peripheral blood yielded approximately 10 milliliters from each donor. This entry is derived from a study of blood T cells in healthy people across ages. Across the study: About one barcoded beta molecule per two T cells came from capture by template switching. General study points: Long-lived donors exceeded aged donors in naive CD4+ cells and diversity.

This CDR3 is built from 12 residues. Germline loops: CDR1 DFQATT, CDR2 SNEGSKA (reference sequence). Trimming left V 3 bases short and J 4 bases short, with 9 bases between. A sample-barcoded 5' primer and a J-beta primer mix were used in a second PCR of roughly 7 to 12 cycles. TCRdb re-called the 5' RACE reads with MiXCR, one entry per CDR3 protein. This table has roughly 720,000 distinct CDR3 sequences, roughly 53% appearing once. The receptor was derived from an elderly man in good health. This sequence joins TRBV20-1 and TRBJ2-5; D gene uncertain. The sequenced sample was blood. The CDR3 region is CSASLSPETQYF. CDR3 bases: TGCAGTGCTAGTCTAAGCCCAGAGACCCAGTACTTC.